These T cell receptor beta chains were read from a single sample in a study of blood T cell repertoires in COVID-19. Method: immunoSEQ multiplex PCR; TCRdb's copy keeps in-frame clones and lacks some. Among fewer than 200,000 clones listed, around 84% were seen once. Sequencing was done on a sample of peripheral blood. The receptors originated from a man aged 40-49 years with acute or convalescent COVID-19. CDR3s include the opening cysteine and the closing phenylalanine or tryptophan. The D gene is left open where the match is weak. For some rows the clone size is stated as once, few or many, or as a class when expanded; others skip it.

>TRBJ1-1|.|.|TRBV14
CASSLLPSGVTEAFF
TGTGCCAGCAGCCTTCTACCGTCGGGGGTAACTGAAGCTTTCTTT
>TRBJ1-1|.|.|TRBV28
CASSFHGLTEAFF
TGTGCCAGCAGTTTTCACGGACTCACTGAAGCTTTCTTT
>TRBJ2-7|TRBD1|.|TRBV28
CASGRNRGREQYF
TGTGCCAGCGGCAGGAACAGGGGTAGGGAGCAGTACTTC
>TRBJ1-1|.|.|TRBV29-1
CSSFGTPMGAFF
TGCAGCTCCTTCGGGACACCTATGGGGGCTTTCTTT
>TRBJ2-7|TRBD1|.|TRBV6-1
CASSESGWGTGAYEQYF
TGTGCCAGCAGTGAATCGGGGTGGGGGACAGGGGCCTACGAGCAGTACTTC
>TRBJ2-1|TRBD2|.|TRBV15
CATSRDGSGDNEQFF
TGTGCCACCAGCAGAGACGGTAGCGGGGACAATGAGCAGTTCTTC
>TRBJ1-6|.|few|TRBV20-1
CSASRPQGTYNSPLHF
TGCAGTGCTAGTAGGCCCCAGGGGACCTATAATTCACCCCTCCACTTT
>TRBJ2-1|.|.|TRBV14
CASNPGGSLYNEQFF
TGTGCCAGCAATCCCGGGGGTAGCTTGTACAATGAGCAGTTCTTC
>TRBJ2-7|.|.|TRBV27
CASSPAGLEWDRQYF
TGTGCCAGCAGCCCCGCAGGGTTAGAGTGGGATCGGCAGTACTTC
>TRBJ2-3|TRBD1|.|TRBV9
CASSSRDRVTDTQYF
TGTGCCAGCAGCAGCCGGGACAGGGTCACAGATACGCAGTATTTT
>TRBJ1-1|.|few|TRBV10-3
CAISESGGANTEAFF
TGTGCCATCAGTGAGTCGGGGGGAGCGAACACTGAAGCTTTCTTT
>TRBJ1-2|.|.|TRBV12-3/TRBV12-4
CASSQTDRHHTF
TGTGCCAGCAGTCAAACCGACAGACACCACACCTTC
>TRBJ1-4|TRBD1|few|TRBV6-6
CASRGQGEKLFF
TGTGCCAGCAGGGGACAGGGTGAAAAACTGTTTTTT
>TRBJ2-7|.|.|TRBV16
CASSQSRLRSYEQYF
TGTGCCAGCAGCCAAAGCAGGCTCCGCTCCTACGAGCAGTACTTC
>TRBJ1-1|TRBD1|.|TRBV29-1
CSAANTQGKGTEAFF
TGCAGCGCCGCAAATACACAGGGGAAGGGCACTGAAGCTTTCTTT
>TRBJ1-1|.|.|TRBV9
CASSVSSTPPEAFF
TGTGCCAGCAGCGTCAGCTCGACACCCCCGGAAGCTTTCTTT
>TRBJ2-6|.|.|TRBV28
CASSFGDLGANVLTF
TGTGCCAGCAGTTTCGGAGACCTTGGGGCCAACGTCCTGACTTTC
>TRBJ2-2|TRBD1|.|TRBV5-1
CASSGGQGASTGELFF
TGCGCCAGCAGCGGGGGACAGGGGGCGAGTACCGGGGAGCTGTTTTTT
>TRBJ2-3|TRBD2|once|TRBV7-7
CASSSLAGGIGTQYF
TGTGCCAGCAGCTCTCTAGCGGGGGGTATTGGTACGCAGTATTTT
>TRBJ1-1|.|.|TRBV11-2
CASSFTGRGTEAFF
TGTGCCAGCAGCTTTACAGGGCGGGGGACTGAAGCTTTCTTT
>TRBJ2-3|.|.|TRBV9
CASSAGLGTDTQYF
TGTGCCAGCAGCGCCGGACTGGGCACAGATACGCAGTATTTT
>TRBJ1-1|TRBD1|few|TRBV5-1
CASSGIGTATEAFF
TGCGCCAGCAGCGGGATCGGGACAGCCACTGAAGCTTTCTTT
>TRBJ2-7|TRBD1|.|TRBV30
CAWSPGQGAYEQYF
TGTGCCTGGAGCCCAGGACAGGGGGCCTACGAGCAGTACTTC
>TRBJ2-1|.|.|TRBV11-3
CASSFNSFRYNEQFF
TGTGCCAGCAGCTTCAATTCCTTTAGATACAATGAGCAGTTCTTC
>TRBJ1-1|TRBD1|.|TRBV7-9
CASSLTGTDTEAFF
TGTGCCAGCAGCTTAACCGGGACAGACACTGAAGCTTTCTTT
>TRBJ2-1|.|.|TRBV11-1
CASSSLPRVSYNEQFF
TGTGCCAGCAGCTCACTACCCAGGGTCTCCTACAATGAGCAGTTCTTC
>TRBJ2-7|TRBD2|.|TRBV28
CASSLTSGGSYEQYF
TGTGCCAGCAGTTTGACTAGCGGGGGATCCTACGAGCAGTACTTC
>TRBJ1-2|.|.|TRBV9
CASSPRTEPNYGYTF
TGTGCCAGCAGCCCCCGGACAGAGCCTAACTATGGCTACACCTTC
>TRBJ1-5|.|.|TRBV9
CASSVGPNPQQPQHF
TGTGCCAGCAGCGTAGGGCCGAACCCCCAACAGCCCCAGCATTTT
>TRBJ1-2|.|.|TRBV10-1
CASSESRGNGYTF
TGCGCCAGCAGTGAGTCGCGGGGGAATGGCTACACCTTC
>TRBJ1-1|TRBD1|.|TRBV18
CASSQSTGGLNTEAFF
TGTGCCAGCTCACAGTCGACAGGGGGCTTGAACACTGAAGCTTTCTTT
>TRBJ1-2|.|few|TRBV28
CASNIRPAGNGYTF
TGTGCCAGCAACATCCGACCCGCAGGGAATGGCTACACCTTC
>TRBJ2-7|.|.|TRBV3-1/TRBV3-2
CASSPYSGSYEQYF
TGTGCCAGCAGCCCCTACAGTGGCAGCTACGAGCAGTACTTC
>TRBJ1-2|TRBD1|few|TRBV19
CASKGDRGDYGYTF
TGTGCCTCCAAGGGGGACAGGGGGGACTATGGCTACACCTTC
>TRBJ1-2|TRBD1|.|TRBV7-4
CASSSGGTRGYTF
TGTGCCAGCAGCTCAGGGGGGACGAGGGGCTACACCTTC
>TRBJ1-1|.|.|TRBV10-3
CAISESEGSTEAFF
TGTGCCATCAGTGAGTCGGAGGGGTCCACTGAAGCTTTCTTT
>TRBJ2-4|.|.|TRBV6-5
CASSYSTLAKNIQYF
TGTGCCAGCAGTTACTCGACTCTAGCCAAAAACATTCAGTACTTC
>TRBJ1-2|.|.|TRBV30
CAWSAGANYGYTF
TGTGCCTGGAGTGCCGGAGCTAACTATGGCTACACCTTC
>TRBJ2-3|.|.|TRBV10-3
CAISVSKSSTDTQYF
TGTGCCATCAGCGTGAGCAAGTCGAGCACAGATACGCAGTATTTT
>TRBJ2-1|.|.|TRBV4-2
CASSPQGESSYNEQFF
TGTGCCAGCAGCCCACAGGGAGAGAGCTCCTACAATGAGCAGTTCTTC
>TRBJ1-4|TRBD1|.|TRBV6-5
CASILSQGANEKLFF
TGTGCCAGCATACTCTCACAGGGGGCTAATGAAAAACTGTTTTTT
>TRBJ1-5|TRBD1|.|TRBV28
CASSLRTGAINQPQHF
TGTGCCAGCAGTTTAAGAACAGGGGCTATCAATCAGCCCCAGCATTTT
>TRBJ2-1|TRBD1|.|TRBV5-1
CASSLDGTGGVNEQFF
TGCGCCAGCAGCCTGGACGGGACAGGGGGCGTCAATGAGCAGTTCTTC
>TRBJ2-5|.|.|TRBV7-6
CASSSVPGRRVTGTQYF
TGTGCCAGCAGCTCCGTCCCGGGACGGAGGGTGACGGGGACCCAGTACTTC
>TRBJ2-7|TRBD1|.|TRBV27
CASSLGTGAYEQYF
TGTGCCAGCAGTTTAGGGACAGGAGCCTACGAGCAGTACTTC
>TRBJ1-2|TRBD1|.|TRBV6-5
CASRPDGTVYGYTF
TGTGCCAGCAGGCCTGATGGGACAGTCTATGGCTACACCTTC
>TRBJ2-6|TRBD2|.|TRBV29-1
CSVPRGGSGANVLTF
TGCAGCGTCCCTCGGGGGGGGTCCGGGGCCAACGTCCTGACTTTC
>TRBJ1-3|.|.|TRBV11-2
CASSSLRPTGPSGNTIYF
TGTGCCAGCAGCTCCTTGCGACCTACAGGGCCCTCTGGAAACACCATATATTTT
>TRBJ2-3|.|.|TRBV7-7
CASSPIRDSGTDTQYF
TGTGCCAGCAGCCCGATACGGGATTCCGGCACAGATACGCAGTATTTT
>TRBJ2-7|.|.|TRBV28
CASSFSRESYEQYF
TGTGCCAGCAGTTTCTCCCGGGAGAGCTACGAGCAGTACTTC
>TRBJ2-2|.|.|TRBV6-6
CASSYSMSTGELFF
TGTGCCAGCAGTTACTCGATGAGCACCGGGGAGCTGTTTTTT
>TRBJ1-2|.|once|TRBV9
CASSSDGVANYGYTF
TGTGCCAGCAGCTCCGACGGGGTAGCTAACTATGGCTACACCTTC
>TRBJ1-5|.|.|TRBV5-1
CASSEGVSNQPQHF
TGCGCCAGCAGCGAAGGGGTGAGCAATCAGCCCCAGCATTTT
>TRBJ1-3|.|few|TRBV11-3
CASSSPFRETGNTIYF
TGTGCCAGCAGCTCCCCCTTCCGGGAAACTGGAAACACCATATATTTT
>TRBJ1-2|.|few|TRBV2
CASKSGKNYGYTF
TGTGCCAGCAAGTCAGGGAAAAACTATGGCTACACCTTC